The next 9 T cell receptor beta chains were all read from a single sample in a study of cytomegalovirus exposure and HLA in healthy donors. A multiplex PCR was run with 60 Vbeta primers and 13 Jbeta primers. Some clones are missing from TCRdb's copy, which holds only in-frame ones; the method was immunoSEQ multiplex PCR. Of around 150,000 clones detected, more than 75% appear once; the ten largest clones hold 3.5%. Material: PBMCs. Receptors originate from a human donor in good health.

This clone was counted a single time. The rearrangement joins TRBV15 to TRBJ2-7; D ambiguous. The CDR3 has 16 residues. Trimming left V 0 bases short and J 3 bases short, with 15 bases between. CDR1 is LNHNV, CDR2 YYDKDF, per germline (reference sequence). The CDR3 region has the DNA TGTGCCACCAGCAGAGAGTCATTCGGTGGTCTCTACGAGCAGTACTTC. Amino acid sequence: CATSRESFGGLYEQYF.

This sequence joins TRBV9 and TRBJ2-5; a possible D gene is TRBD2 (6 bases). The V end lost 2 bases, the J end lost 4 bases, and 9 bases lay between the germline ends. Per the germline V gene, CDR1 is SGDLS and CDR2 is YYNGEE. The CDR3 is 13 residues long. This CDR3 is CASSVGGAETQYF. CDR3 coding DNA: TGTGCCAGCAGCGTTGGAGGGGCAGAGACCCAGTACTTC. The full variable domain, with the rest looked up from reference TRBV9 and TRBJ2-5, is DSGVTQTPKHLITATGQRVTLRCSPRSGDLSVYWYQQSLDQGLQFLIQYYNGEERAKGNILERFSAQQFPDLHSELNLSSLELGDSALYFCASSVGGAETQYFGPGTRLLVL.

V and J are TRBV7-6 and TRBJ2-2, with TRBD1 identical over 10 bases. Looked up from germline, CDR1 is SGHVS and CDR2 is FNYEAQ. V dropped 1 base and J dropped 5; count of bases not matched to a gene: 4. The CDR3 is 16 amino acids. The CDR3 spells CASSLGTGGSTGELFF. The CDR3 DNA follows: TGTGCCAGCAGCTTAGGGACAGGGGGTTCAACCGGGGAGCTGTTTTTT.

The chain couples TRBV7-8 to TRBJ2-4, with a tentative D call TRBD1 (6 bases). The germline V and J ends were trimmed by 1 base and 9 bases, with 16 bases remaining between them. Germline lookup yields CDR1 SGHVS and CDR2 FQNEAQ. CDR3 length equals 15 residues. In DNA, the CDR3 is TGTGCCAGCAGCTTAGAAGGGGGAATCTGGGGCATTCAGTACTTC. Protein product: CASSLEGGIWGIQYF.

This chain joins TRBV4-3 and TRBJ2-3; no clear D gene. V dropped 1 base and J dropped 3 bases, with 11 bases sitting between them. The CDR3 is made up of 15 amino acids. CDR1 and CDR2 (germline): LGHNA, YSLEER. CDR3 protein: CASSQGRPFTDTQYF. In DNA, the CDR3 is TGCGCCAGCAGCCAAGGGCGGCCATTTACAGATACGCAGTATTTT.

This sequence joins TRBV19 and TRBJ1-6, with D possibly TRBD1 on 5 matching bases. Looked up from germline, CDR1 is LNHDA and CDR2 is SQIVND (reference sequence). The CDR3 sequence is 15 residues long. V lost 4 bases, J lost 6 bases, and 13 bases lay in between. The DNA for the CDR3 is TGTGCCAGTAGTAGGAAGGGGCAGATTAATTCACCCCTCCACTTT. Amino acid sequence: CASSRKGQINSPLHF. The variable domain in full, completed from reference TRBV19 and TRBJ1-6, reads DGGITQSPKYLFRKEGQNVTLSCEQNLNHDAMYWYRQDPGQGLRLIYYSQIVNDFQKGDIAEGYSVSREKKESFPLTVTSAQKNPTAFYLCASSRKGQINSPLHFGNGTRLTVT.

The chain carries TRBV7-2 and TRBJ2-3, with 7 bases aligning to TRBD2. The CDR3 is made up of 17 amino acids. V shed 2 bases and J 3 bases; nucleotides not matched to a gene: 11. Per the germline V gene, CDR1 is SGHTA and CDR2 is FQGNSA. This chain's CDR3 is CASSLQVPQAGTDTQYF. The CDR3 region has the DNA TGTGCCAGCAGCTTACAAGTCCCCCAAGCGGGGACAGATACGCAGTATTTT.

The chain has TRBV28 and TRBJ2-7; TRBD2 agrees at 13 bases. V gave up 5 bases and J gave up 3 bases; unmatched junction bases: 4. Per the germline V gene, CDR1 is MDHEN and CDR2 is SYDVKM. This CDR3 spans 15 amino acids. Written as DNA, the CDR3 is TGTGCCAGCAGTCCTTGGACTAGCGGGAGCTACGAGCAGTACTTC. Translating it yields CASSPWTSGSYEQYF.

The chain is built from TRBV2 and TRBJ1-6, with a tentative D call TRBD1 (6 bases). This CDR3 spans 13 amino acids. The V end was cut by 6 bases, the J end by 8 bases, with 11 bases between. Germline CDR1 reads SNHLY; CDR2 reads FYNNEI. The CDR3 DNA follows: TGTGCCAGCAGGGGAAACAGGGATTCACCCCTCCACTTT. It codes for CASRGNRDSPLHF.